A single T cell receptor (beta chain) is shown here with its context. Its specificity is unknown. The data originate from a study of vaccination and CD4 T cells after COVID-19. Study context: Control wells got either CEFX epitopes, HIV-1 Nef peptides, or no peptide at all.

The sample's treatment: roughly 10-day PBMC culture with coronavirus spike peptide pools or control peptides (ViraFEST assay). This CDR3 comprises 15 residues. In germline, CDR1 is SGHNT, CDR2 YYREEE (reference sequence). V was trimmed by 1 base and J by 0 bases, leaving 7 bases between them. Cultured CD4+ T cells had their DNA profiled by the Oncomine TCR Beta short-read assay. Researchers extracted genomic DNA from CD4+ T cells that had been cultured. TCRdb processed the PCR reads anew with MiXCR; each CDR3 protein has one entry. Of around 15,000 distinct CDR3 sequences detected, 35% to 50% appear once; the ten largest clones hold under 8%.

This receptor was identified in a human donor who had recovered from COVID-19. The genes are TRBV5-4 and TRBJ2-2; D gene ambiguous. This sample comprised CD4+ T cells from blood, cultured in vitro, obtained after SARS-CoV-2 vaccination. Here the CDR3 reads CASSLLSTNTGELFF. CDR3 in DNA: TGTGCCAGCAGCTTGTTATCGACGAACACCGGGGAGCTGTTTTTT.